A selection of T cell receptor beta chains follows, all from one sample in a study of T-cell reconstitution after alpha-beta-depleted transplantation in children. Each CDR3 protein is one row after TCRdb ran MiXCR on the PCR reads. The sample lists 200,000 to 250,000 distinct CDR3 sequences; 6.6% were seen once. The input for sequencing was PBMCs, taken before TCRalphabeta/CD19-depleted stem cell transplant. These receptors originate from a boy aged 2-9 years with acute lymphoblastic leukemia, due to receive a stem cell transplant. Each CDR3 is given with its conserved first and last residue. D genes are given only for firm matches. Not every row has a clone size; where given, it reads once, few, many or a size class.

TRBJ2-5	TRBD2	many	TRBV5-1	CASSLWQTSGRAGETQYF	TGCGCCAGCAGCCTGTGGCAGACTAGCGGGAGGGCCGGGGAGACCCAGTACTTC
TRBJ1-1	.	.	TRBV15	CATSRAGSNMNTEAFF	TGTGCCACCAGCAGAGCCGGGAGTAACATGAACACTGAAGCTTTTTTT
TRBJ2-2	.	.	TRBV5-1	CASSLRGRTGELFF	TGCGCCAGCAGCTTGCGGGGGCGTACCGGGGAGCTGTTTTTT
TRBJ2-5	TRBD2	few	TRBV5-1	CASSLAWGGETQYF	TGCGCCAGCAGCTTGGCCTGGGGAGGGGAGACCCAGTACTTC
TRBJ2-7	.	many	TRBV7-3	CASSSGEVISYEQYF	TGTGCCAGCAGCTCCGGTGAGGTGATCTCCTACGAGCAGTACTTC
TRBJ2-7	TRBD1	many	TRBV6-6	CASSGQGSYEQYF	TGTGCCAGCTCCGGACAGGGTAGTTACGAGCAGTACTTC
TRBJ2-1	TRBD2	many	TRBV24-1	CATSGGLAGGGGGYNEQFF	TGTGCCACCAGTGGGGGACTAGCGGGAGGAGGGGGAGGGTACAATGAGCAGTTCTTC
TRBJ1-1	.	few	TRBV19	CASRAQGNTEAFF	TGTGCCAGTAGGGCACAGGGAAACACTGAAGCTTTCTTT
TRBJ2-3	.	.	TRBV7-9	CASSLGAGRGTDTQYF	TGTGCCAGCAGCTTAGGCGCGGGTCGGGGCACAGATACGCAGTATTTT
TRBJ2-7	.	many	TRBV10-3	CAISEVQLEQYF	TGTGCCATCAGTGAGGTCCAGCTCGAGCAGTACTTC
TRBJ2-7	.	.	TRBV6-6	CASTPRDSYEQYF	TGTGCCAGCACCCCGAGAGACTCCTACGAGCAGTACTTC
TRBJ1-1	.	many	TRBV7-9	CASSLGETRQAFF	TGTGCCAGCAGCTTAGGGGAGACTCGTCAAGCTTTCTTT
TRBJ2-2	.	many	TRBV16	CASRGSVNTGELFF	TGTGCCAGCCGCGGCTCGGTGAACACCGGGGAGCTGTTTTTT
TRBJ1-2	.	.	TRBV15	CATSRVGQGYGYTF	TGTGCCACCAGCAGAGTTGGGCAGGGCTATGGCTACACCTTC
TRBJ2-2	TRBD2	many	TRBV5-1	CASSHTSGNTGELFF	TGCGCCAGCAGCCATACTAGCGGGAACACCGGGGAGCTGTTTTTT